The rows below give T cell receptor beta chains drawn from one sample of a study of identical twins. One entry per CDR3 protein, called by TCRdb with MiXCR from the 5' RACE reads. The sample has roughly 1.6 million distinct CDR3 sequences, roughly a third seen once; the top ten hold more than 0.25%. The sample comprised cord blood. All receptors come from a newborn girl in good health. CDR3s include the opening cysteine and the closing phenylalanine or tryptophan. Each record gives: V gene, D gene, J gene, clone size, CDR3 length, CDR3 protein, CDR3 DNA. The D gene is left open where the match is weak. Rows give clone size only sometimes, using once, few, many, or a class for an expanded clone.

TRBV5-1,.,TRBJ1-5,.,17,CASSPRPGSLSNQPQHF,TGCGCCAGCAGCCCTCGTCCCGGATCCCTTAGCAATCAGCCCCAGCATTTT
TRBV7-8,.,TRBJ1-1,.,16,CASSLVRGNPNTEAFF,TGTGCCAGCAGCTTGGTAAGGGGTAACCCGAACACTGAAGCTTTCTTT
TRBV6-1,.,TRBJ1-1,.,16,CASSPRDIGMNTEAFF,TGTGCCAGCAGTCCCCGGGACATCGGCATGAACACTGAAGCTTTCTTT
TRBV4-2,.,TRBJ1-4,.,17,CASSQDRGRGTNEKLFF,TGTGCCAGCAGCCAAGACAGGGGTAGAGGAACTAATGAAAAACTGTTTTTT
TRBV10-3,TRBD1,TRBJ2-1,few,14,CAISVGGQYNEQFF,TGTGCCATCAGTGTTGGGGGACAGTACAATGAGCAGTTCTTC
TRBV25-1,.,TRBJ1-1,few,15,CASSPAGRMNTEAFF,TGTGCCAGCAGCCCTGCCGGGCGAATGAACACTGAAGCTTTCTTT
TRBV20-1,TRBD1,TRBJ1-4,.,16,CSARAGGRQGGEKLFF,TGCAGTGCTAGAGCCGGGGGCCGACAGGGCGGAGAAAAACTGTTTTTT
TRBV28,.,TRBJ1-6,.,15,CASSPPGFGNSPLHF,TGTGCCAGCAGCCCCCCGGGGTTCGGGAATTCACCCCTCCACTTT
TRBV5-1,.,TRBJ2-3,.,15,CASSLALVMGDTQYF,TGCGCCAGCAGCTTGGCCCTAGTGATGGGAGATACGCAGTATTTT
TRBV7-2,TRBD2,TRBJ2-3,many,16,CASSLAGLAGADTQYF,TGTGCCAGCAGCTTAGCGGGACTAGCGGGAGCAGATACGCAGTATTTT
TRBV10-3,.,TRBJ2-5,few,12,CAIRDSAETQYF,TGTGCCATCAGGGACTCGGCAGAGACCCAGTACTTC
TRBV27,.,TRBJ2-1,few,15,CASSFRLVSGNEQFF,TGTGCCAGCAGTTTCCGACTAGTGAGCGGCAATGAGCAGTTCTTC
TRBV12-3/TRBV12-4,.,TRBJ2-7,few,12,CASSSAGGEQYF,TGTGCCAGCAGTTCTGCAGGAGGCGAGCAGTACTTC
TRBV29-1,.,TRBJ1-3,.,15,CSVRGTLYSGNTIYF,TGCAGCGTGCGCGGGACTCTCTACTCTGGAAACACCATATATTTT
TRBV12-3/TRBV12-4,TRBD2,TRBJ2-1,.,14,CASRTGGPNNEQFF,TGTGCCAGCAGGACGGGGGGGCCCAACAATGAGCAGTTCTTC
TRBV4-1,.,TRBJ2-4,.,16,CASSRSPPTSKNIQYF,TGCGCCAGCAGCCGGAGCCCGCCTACCTCCAAAAACATTCAGTACTTC
TRBV20-1,.,TRBJ1-2,few,15,CSARDWTASNYGYTF,TGCAGTGCTAGAGATTGGACCGCTTCTAACTATGGCTACACCTTC
TRBV4-2,.,TRBJ1-2,.,13,CASTTDTGGGYTF,TGTGCCAGCACCACAGATACAGGAGGTGGCTACACCTTC
TRBV7-9,TRBD1,TRBJ2-5,few,15,CASSLLRTGVETQYF,TGTGCCAGCAGCTTATTACGGACAGGGGTAGAGACCCAGTACTTC
TRBV7-6,.,TRBJ2-7,few,14,CASSSTPLFYEQYF,TGTGCCAGCAGCTCCACGCCGCTCTTCTACGAGCAGTACTTC
TRBV20-1,TRBD2,TRBJ2-7,.,13,CSATGTRDYEQYF,TGCAGTGCAACCGGGACTAGAGACTACGAGCAGTACTTC
TRBV21-1,.,TRBJ2-1,.,15,CATDAVAITYNEQFF,TGTGCCACCGACGCCGTAGCGATTACCTACAATGAGCAGTTCTTC
TRBV6-1,.,TRBJ2-3,.,15,CASRRTVGPPNTQYF,TGTGCCAGCAGGCGGACAGTTGGGCCTCCCAATACGCAGTATTTT
TRBV12-3/TRBV12-4,TRBD1,TRBJ1-2,.,13,CASSLQGEGGYTF,TGTGCCAGCAGTTTACAGGGGGAGGGTGGCTACACCTTC
TRBV7-2,.,TRBJ2-7,few,15,CASSLAGGRVYEQYF,TGTGCCAGCAGCTTAGCGGGCGGACGAGTATACGAGCAGTACTTC
TRBV28,TRBD2,TRBJ2-7,.,14,CASTTLADPYEQYF,TGTGCCAGCACCACCCTAGCGGACCCCTACGAGCAGTACTTC
TRBV5-1,TRBD2,TRBJ2-1,.,21,CASSLTYPRGLAGSSYNEQFF,TGCGCCAGCAGCTTGACTTACCCCCGGGGACTAGCGGGGAGCTCCTACAATGAGCAGTTCTTC
TRBV4-1,TRBD2,TRBJ2-1,.,15,CASRRYTSGTDEQFF,TGCGCCAGCAGGCGATACACTAGCGGGACGGATGAGCAGTTCTTC
TRBV20-1,TRBD1,TRBJ1-2,.,11,CRGGQGVGYTF,TGCAGGGGGGGACAGGGCGTTGGCTACACCTTC
TRBV12-3/TRBV12-4,.,TRBJ2-5,.,13,CASRQGHPSNLYF,TGTGCCAGCAGACAAGGACACCCCTCCAACTTGTACTTC
TRBV11-3,TRBD2,TRBJ2-5,once,20,CASSFSSLGRAGLGQETQYF,TGTGCCAGCAGCTTCAGCAGCTTAGGCCGAGCGGGGTTGGGCCAAGAGACCCAGTACTTC
TRBV6-5,TRBD1,TRBJ1-6,few,12,CASRDRDSPLHF,TGTGCCAGCAGAGACAGGGATTCACCCCTCCACTTT
TRBV7-8,.,TRBJ2-1,.,16,CASSLDPGAVWNGQFF,TGTGCCAGCAGCTTAGACCCAGGGGCGGTGTGGAATGGGCAGTTCTTC
TRBV19,TRBD1,TRBJ1-1,.,14,CASSTGQGHTEAFF,TGTGCCAGTAGTACGGGACAGGGCCACACTGAAGCTTTCTTT
TRBV6-1,.,TRBJ2-7,few,14,CASSEVPVTSEQYF,TGTGCCAGCAGTGAAGTTCCCGTTACTAGCGAGCAGTACTTC
TRBV6-1,TRBD1,TRBJ1-1,.,14,CASSETQGGTEAFF,TGTGCCAGCAGTGAAACCCAGGGGGGCACTGAAGCTTTCTTT
TRBV20-1,TRBD2,TRBJ2-3,few,16,CRVSALAGGYGDTQYF,TGCCGTGTGTCCGCACTAGCGGGGGGTTACGGAGATACGCAGTATTTT
TRBV12-3/TRBV12-4,.,TRBJ1-2,.,16,CASSLMQVGKDYGYTF,TGTGCCAGCAGTTTAATGCAGGTGGGAAAGGACTATGGCTACACCTTC
TRBV7-6,.,TRBJ1-1,.,17,CASSLAVPGAGNTEAFF,TGTGCCAGCAGCTTAGCGGTTCCGGGTGCGGGGAACACTGAAGCTTTCTTT
TRBV7-9,.,TRBJ1-1,.,13,CASSLAVNTETFF,TGTGCCAGCAGCTTAGCAGTGAACACTGAAACTTTCTTT
TRBV2,.,TRBJ2-3,.,15,CASSEWRTSTDTQYF,TGTGCCAGCAGTGAATGGAGGACTAGCACAGATACGCAGTATTTT
TRBV6-1,TRBD1,TRBJ1-1,.,15,CASTTTGPLNTEAFF,TGTGCCAGCACGACGACAGGGCCTCTGAACACTGAAGCTTTCTTT
TRBV3-1,.,TRBJ1-5,.,14,CASSHGSRVQPQHF,TGTGCCAGCAGCCACGGTAGCAGGGTTCAGCCCCAGCATTTT
TRBV3-1,TRBD1,TRBJ1-2,few,13,CASSVDRDHGYTF,TGTGCCAGCAGCGTGGACAGGGACCATGGCTACACCTTC
TRBV6-1,.,TRBJ2-7,.,9,CASSEKQYF,TGTGCCAGCAGTGAAAAGCAGTACTTC
TRBV10-3,.,TRBJ1-1,.,14,CAISESGSNTEAFF,TGTGCCATCAGTGAGTCGGGCAGCAACACTGAAGCTTTCTTT
TRBV12-3/TRBV12-4,TRBD2,TRBJ2-1,.,17,CASTPLRLADSYNEQFF,TGTGCCAGCACTCCCCTACGGCTAGCGGACTCCTACAATGAGCAGTTCTTC
TRBV20-1,TRBD2,TRBJ2-1,few,19,CSARARGGAGGTSYNEQFF,TGCAGTGCTAGAGCCCGGGGTGGAGCGGGAGGCACATCCTACAATGAGCAGTTCTTC
TRBV4-1,.,TRBJ2-4,few,16,CASSQGGYLAKNIQYF,TGCGCCAGCAGCCAAGGCGGCTACCTAGCCAAAAACATTCAGTACTTC
TRBV9,TRBD2,TRBJ2-2,.,16,CASSVAPGLDTGELFF,TGTGCCAGCAGCGTAGCTCCGGGACTAGACACCGGGGAGCTGTTTTTT
TRBV7-9,.,TRBJ1-1,few,14,CASSLPGTDTEAFF,TGTGCCAGCAGCCTCCCGGGGACGGACACTGAAGCTTTCTTT
TRBV10-3,.,TRBJ1-4,.,12,CAISAPGEKLFF,TGTGCCATCAGTGCCCCGGGAGAAAAACTGTTTTTT
TRBV6-1,.,TRBJ2-3,.,15,CASSRRQGGTDTQYF,TGTGCCAGCAGTCGTCGACAGGGAGGGACAGATACGCAGTATTTT
TRBV5-1,.,TRBJ2-1,.,14,CASRLGPGHNEQFF,TGCGCCAGCAGACTCGGGCCGGGCCACAATGAGCAGTTCTTC
TRBV6-1,TRBD2,TRBJ2-7,few,14,CASSEGREVDEQYF,TGTGCCAGCAGTGAAGGTCGGGAGGTAGACGAGCAGTACTTC
TRBV5-4,.,TRBJ2-3,.,12,CASSSTGTTQYF,TGTGCCAGCAGCTCTACCGGGACTACGCAGTATTTT